This entry is about one TCR beta chain. The antigen is undetermined. TCRdb reprocessed the 5' RACE reads and keeps a single row for each CDR3 protein, giving no DNA. This repertoire includes 200,000 to 300,000 distinct CDR3 sequences. This record belongs to a study of T cells expressing NK-cell markers. Study outcomes and limitations: It remained uncertain whether the expanded NKG2C+ T cell clones were specific for HCMV antigens.

The sample was blood T cells: a sorted CD56 or NKG2C T cell subset, CD4+ or CD8+ T cells, or bulk PBMC T cells (not recorded which). This sequence originates from a man aged 18 to 30 in good health.

Here the CDR3 reads CASSQAAGSYNSPLHF. The gene calls are TRBV4-2 and TRBJ1-6. This CDR3 region has 16 residues. The germline CDR1 and CDR2 sequences are LGHNA and YNFKEQ.